This TCR beta chain was identified in a study of T-cell memory formation after mild COVID-19. Study results and caveats: Specificity for SARS-CoV-2 was not confirmed among the second-wave clones peaking on day 37.

V was pared by 4 bases and J by 8 bases, with 13 bases of the junction left unmatched. Per germline, CDR1 ENHRY and CDR2 SYGVKD. The CDR3 contains 17 residues. On this clonotype: Its antigen is unidentified.

TCRdb re-called the 5' RACE reads through MiXCR, storing one row per CDR3 protein. The repertoire has 90,000 to 120,000 distinct CDR3 sequences, 15% to 20% of them found once; the top ten carry approximately 5.5%. The specimen was PBMCs or a T cell subset sorted from them (not recorded which). The rearrangement uses TRBV10-3 and TRBJ2-1; 11 bases line up with TRBD2. The receptor comes from a man aged 18 to 29 who had mild COVID-19 (a few samples of this study predate the infection). Cell type and time point are not known. The CDR3 bases are TGTGCCATCAGTGCCCCCAGCTCTAGCGGGGGGATATATGAGCAGTTCTTC. It codes for CAISAPSSSGGIYEQFF.